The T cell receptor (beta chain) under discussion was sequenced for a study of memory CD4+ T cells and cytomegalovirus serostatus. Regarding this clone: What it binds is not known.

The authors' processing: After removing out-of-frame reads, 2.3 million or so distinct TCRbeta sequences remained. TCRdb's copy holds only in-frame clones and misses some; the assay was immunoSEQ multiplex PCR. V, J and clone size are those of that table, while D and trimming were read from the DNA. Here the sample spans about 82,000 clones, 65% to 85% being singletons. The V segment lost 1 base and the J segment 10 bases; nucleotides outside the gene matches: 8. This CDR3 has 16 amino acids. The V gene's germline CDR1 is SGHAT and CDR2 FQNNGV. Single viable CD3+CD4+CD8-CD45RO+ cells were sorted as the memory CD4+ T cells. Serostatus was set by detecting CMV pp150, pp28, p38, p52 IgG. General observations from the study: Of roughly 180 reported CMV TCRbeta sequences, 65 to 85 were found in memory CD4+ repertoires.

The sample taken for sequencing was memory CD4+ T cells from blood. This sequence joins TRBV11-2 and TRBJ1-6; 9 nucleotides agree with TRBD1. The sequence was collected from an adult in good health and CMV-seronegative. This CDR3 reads CASSLAADRGDSPLHF. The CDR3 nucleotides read TGTGCCAGCAGCTTAGCCGCGGACAGGGGAGACTCACCCCTCCACTTT. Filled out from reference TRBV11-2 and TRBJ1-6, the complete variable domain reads EAGVAQSPRYKIIEKRQSVAFWCNPISGHATLYWYQQILGQGPKLLIQFQNNGVVDDSQLPKDRFSAERLKGVDSTLKIQPAKLEDSAVYLCASSLAADRGDSPLHFGNGTRLTVT.